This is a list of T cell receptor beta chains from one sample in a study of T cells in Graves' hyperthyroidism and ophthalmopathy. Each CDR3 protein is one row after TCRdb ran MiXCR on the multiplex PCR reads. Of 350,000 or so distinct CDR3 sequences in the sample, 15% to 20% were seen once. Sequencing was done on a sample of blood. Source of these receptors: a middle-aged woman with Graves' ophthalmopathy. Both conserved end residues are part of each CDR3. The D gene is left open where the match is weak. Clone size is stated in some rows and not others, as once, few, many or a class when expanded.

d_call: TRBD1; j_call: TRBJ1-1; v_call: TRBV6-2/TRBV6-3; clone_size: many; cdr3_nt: TGTGCCAGCAGTTACGCCCTTGGACAGGGGTTGAACACTGAAGCTTTCTTT; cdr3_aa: CASSYALGQGLNTEAFF
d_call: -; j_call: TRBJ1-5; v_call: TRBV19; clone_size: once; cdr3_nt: TGTGCCAGTACCCCGACCTACACCATCAATCAGCCCCAGCATTTT; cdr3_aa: CASTPTYTINQPQHF
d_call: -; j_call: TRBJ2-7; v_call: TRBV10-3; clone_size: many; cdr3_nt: TGTGCCACGTTAGGGACATGGGGGGAGCAGTACTTC; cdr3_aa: CATLGTWGEQYF
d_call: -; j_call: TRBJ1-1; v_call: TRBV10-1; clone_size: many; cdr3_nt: TGCGCCAGCAGTGAAGTGGTGAACACTGAAGCTTTCTTT; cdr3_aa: CASSEVVNTEAFF
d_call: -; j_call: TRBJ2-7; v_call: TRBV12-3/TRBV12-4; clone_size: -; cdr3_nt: TGTGCCAGCAGACCTCCTGGGGCCTACGAGCAGTACTTC; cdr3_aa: CASRPPGAYEQYF
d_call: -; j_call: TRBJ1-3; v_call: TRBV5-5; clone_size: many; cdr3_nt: TGTGCCAGCAGCTTGGCCCCCATGGCCTCTGGAAACACCATATATTTT; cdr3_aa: CASSLAPMASGNTIYF
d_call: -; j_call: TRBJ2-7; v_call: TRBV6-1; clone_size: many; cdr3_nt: TGTGCCAGCAGACAGTCCGGGACCTCCTACGAGCAGTACTTC; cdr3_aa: CASRQSGTSYEQYF
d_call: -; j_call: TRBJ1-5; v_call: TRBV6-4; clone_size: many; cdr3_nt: TGTGCCAGCAGTGGAAGGGGACGACAGCCCCAGCATTTT; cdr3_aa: CASSGRGRQPQHF
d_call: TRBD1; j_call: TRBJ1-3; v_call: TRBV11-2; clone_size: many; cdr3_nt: TGTGCCAGCAGCTTAAAAGGACAGGGCACTGGAAACGCCATATATTTT; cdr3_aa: CASSLKGQGTGNAIYF
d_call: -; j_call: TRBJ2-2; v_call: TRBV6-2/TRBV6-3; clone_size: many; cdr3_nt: TGTGCCAGCAGTTACTCGCGATCCACCGGGGAGCTGTTTTTT; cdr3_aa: CASSYSRSTGELFF
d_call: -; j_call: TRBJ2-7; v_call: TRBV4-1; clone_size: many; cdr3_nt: TGTGCCAGCAGCCAAGGACAGCCCTACGAGCAGTACTTC; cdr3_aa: CASSQGQPYEQYF
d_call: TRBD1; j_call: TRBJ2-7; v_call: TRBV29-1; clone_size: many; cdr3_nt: TGCAGCGGACGGACAGGCTACGAGCAGTACTTC; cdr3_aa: CSGRTGYEQYF